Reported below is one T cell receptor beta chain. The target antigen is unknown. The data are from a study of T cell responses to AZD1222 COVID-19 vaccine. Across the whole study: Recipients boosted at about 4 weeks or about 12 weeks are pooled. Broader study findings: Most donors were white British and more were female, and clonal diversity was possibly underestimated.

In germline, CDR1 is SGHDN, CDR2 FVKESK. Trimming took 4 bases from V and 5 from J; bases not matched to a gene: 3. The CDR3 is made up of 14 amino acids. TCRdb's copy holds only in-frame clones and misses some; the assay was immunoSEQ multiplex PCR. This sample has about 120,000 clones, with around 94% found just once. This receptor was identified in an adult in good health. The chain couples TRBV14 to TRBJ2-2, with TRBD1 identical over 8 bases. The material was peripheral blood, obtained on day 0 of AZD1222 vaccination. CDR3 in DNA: TGTGCCAGCAGCCGCCGGGACAGGACCGGGGAGCTGTTTTTT. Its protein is CASSRRDRTGELFF.